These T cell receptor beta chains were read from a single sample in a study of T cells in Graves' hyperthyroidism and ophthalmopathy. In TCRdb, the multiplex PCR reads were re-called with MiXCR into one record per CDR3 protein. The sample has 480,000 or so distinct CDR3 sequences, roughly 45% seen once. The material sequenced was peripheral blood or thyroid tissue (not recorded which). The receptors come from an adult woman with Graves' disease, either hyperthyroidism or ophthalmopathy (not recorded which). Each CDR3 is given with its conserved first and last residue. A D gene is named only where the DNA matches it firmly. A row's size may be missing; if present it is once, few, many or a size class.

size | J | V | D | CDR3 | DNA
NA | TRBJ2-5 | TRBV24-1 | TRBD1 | CASTADRDRRETQYF | TGTGCCAGCACCGCAGACAGGGATCGGCGGGAGACCCAGTACTTC
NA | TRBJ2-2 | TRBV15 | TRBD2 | CATSRDLKSGSGTGELFF | TGTGCCACCAGCAGAGATCTGAAGAGCGGGAGCGGTACCGGGGAGCTGTTTTTT
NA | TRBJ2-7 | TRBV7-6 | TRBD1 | CASSRGQTRSYEQYF | TGTGCCAGCAGCCGGGGACAGACCCGCTCCTACGAGCAGTACTTC
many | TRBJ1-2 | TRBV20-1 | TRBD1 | CSASRGRGREDGYTF | TGCAGTGCTAGCCGGGGGAGGGGGCGCGAGGATGGCTACACCTTC
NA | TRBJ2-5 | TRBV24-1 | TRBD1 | CATRERDSQPQYF | TGTGCCACCAGGGAGAGGGACAGCCAGCCCCAGTACTTC
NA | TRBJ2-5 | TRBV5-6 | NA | CASSPASGGQETQYF | TGTGCCAGCAGCCCCGCGAGTGGGGGACAAGAGACCCAGTACTTC
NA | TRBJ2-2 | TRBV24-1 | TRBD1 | CATGRGQGTGELFF | TGTGCCACCGGAAGGGGACAGGGAACCGGGGAGCTGTTTTTT
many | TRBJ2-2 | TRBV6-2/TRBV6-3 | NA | CASSQGRDTGELFF | TGTGCCAGCAGTCAGGGACGCGACACCGGGGAGCTGTTTTTT
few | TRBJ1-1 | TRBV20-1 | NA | CSASKGRAEAFF | TGCAGTGCTAGTAAGGGGAGGGCTGAAGCTTTCTTT
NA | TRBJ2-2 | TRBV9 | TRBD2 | CASSVGASGNTGELFF | TGTGCCAGCAGCGTAGGCGCTAGCGGGAACACCGGGGAGCTGTTTTTT
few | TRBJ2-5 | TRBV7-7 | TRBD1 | CARRTGTETQYF | TGTGCTAGAAGGACAGGGACAGAGACCCAGTACTTC
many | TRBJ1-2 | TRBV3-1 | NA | CASSQQPQYGYTF | TGTGCCAGCAGCCAACAACCGCAGTATGGCTACACCTTC
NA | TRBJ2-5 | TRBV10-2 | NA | CASSSFGGTETQYF | TGTGCCAGCAGCTCGTTTGGGGGGACCGAGACCCAGTACTTC
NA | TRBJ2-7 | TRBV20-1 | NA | CASSGTLTYEQYF | TGCGCCTCCTCCGGGACGTTGACCTACGAGCAGTACTTC
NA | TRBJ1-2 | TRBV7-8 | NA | CASSLVRGGYTF | TGTGCCAGCAGCTTAGTGCGCGGTGGCTACACCTTC
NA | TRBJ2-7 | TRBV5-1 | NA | CASSLEGRGPDEQYF | TGCGCCAGCAGCTTGGAGGGCAGGGGACCCGACGAGCAGTACTTC
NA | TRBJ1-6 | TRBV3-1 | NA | CASSQENSPLHF | TGTGCCAGCAGCCAGGAGAATTCACCCCTCCACTTT
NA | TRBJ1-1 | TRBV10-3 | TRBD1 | CASSYGEIRGTESTEAFF | TGTGCCAGCAGTTATGGGGAGATAAGAGGGACAGAGAGCACTGAAGCTTTCTTT
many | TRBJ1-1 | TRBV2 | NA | CASSPTGYTEAFF | TGTGCCAGCAGCCCTACAGGGTACACTGAAGCTTTCTTT
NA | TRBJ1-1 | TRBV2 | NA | CATTRGGPQNTEAFF | TGTGCCACCACCCGGGGGGGTCCGCAGAACACTGAAGCTTTCTTT
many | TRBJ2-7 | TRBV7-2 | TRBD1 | CASSRQGTYEQYF | TGTGCCAGCAGCCGACAGGGAACCTACGAGCAGTACTTC
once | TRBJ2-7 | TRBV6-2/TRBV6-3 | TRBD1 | CASSSETGVWYEQYF | TGTGCCAGCAGTTCCGAGACAGGGGTATGGTACGAGCAGTACTTC
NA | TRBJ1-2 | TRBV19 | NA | CASSRASQGKYGYTF | TGTGCCAGTAGTAGGGCGAGCCAGGGGAAATATGGCTACACCTTC
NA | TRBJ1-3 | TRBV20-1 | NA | CSAGERSNTIYF | TGCAGTGCTGGGGAGCGGTCCAACACCATATATTTT
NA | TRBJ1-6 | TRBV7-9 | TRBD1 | CASSLQGNNSPLHF | TGTGCCAGCAGCCTACAGGGGAATAATTCACCCCTCCACTTT
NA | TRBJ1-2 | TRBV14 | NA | CASSHREGYGYTF | TGTGCCAGCAGCCACAGGGAGGGCTATGGCTACACCTTC
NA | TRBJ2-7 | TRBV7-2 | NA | CASSTNRAREQYF | TGTGCCAGCAGCACCAACAGGGCTCGGGAGCAGTACTTC
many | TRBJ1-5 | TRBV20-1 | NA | CSASSGLNNQPQHF | TGCAGTGCTAGCTCTGGGTTGAACAATCAGCCCCAGCATTTT
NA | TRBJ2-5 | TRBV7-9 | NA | CASSLEDAQYF | TGTGCCAGCAGCTTAGAGGACGCCCAGTACTTC
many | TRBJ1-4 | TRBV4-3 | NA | CASSQGGSGNEKLFF | TGCGCCAGCAGCCAAGGAGGGAGCGGGAATGAAAAACTGTTTTTT
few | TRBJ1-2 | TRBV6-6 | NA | CASSYLRGDTHGYGYTF | TGTGCCAGCAGTTACCTAAGGGGTGACACCCACGGCTATGGCTACACCTTC
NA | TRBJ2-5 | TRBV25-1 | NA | CASSPPTAGETQYF | TGTGCCAGCTCGCCACCTACAGCGGGAGAGACCCAGTACTTC
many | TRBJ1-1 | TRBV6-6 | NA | CASSYGGSTEAFF | TGTGCCAGCAGTTACGGGGGTTCCACTGAAGCTTTCTTT
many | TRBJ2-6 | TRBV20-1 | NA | CSARAQRSGANVLTF | TGCAGTGCTAGAGCACAGCGCTCTGGGGCCAACGTCCTGACTTTC
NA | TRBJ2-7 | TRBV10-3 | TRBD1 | CAISESIGRGQGTSYEQYF | TGTGCCATCAGTGAGTCTATTGGAAGGGGACAGGGGACCTCCTACGAGCAGTACTTC
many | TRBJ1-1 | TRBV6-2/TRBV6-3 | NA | CASSYTVLVSASRNTEAFF | TGTGCCAGCAGTTACACCGTCCTGGTTTCGGCGTCACGGAACACTGAAGCTTTCTTT
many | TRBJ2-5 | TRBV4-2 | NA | CASSQDAGRGETQYF | TGTGCCAGCAGCCAAGATGCCGGGCGAGGAGAGACCCAGTACTTC
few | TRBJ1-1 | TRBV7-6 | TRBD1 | CASSPRQGKNEAFF | TGTGCCAGCAGCCCGAGACAGGGGAAGAATGAAGCTTTCTTT
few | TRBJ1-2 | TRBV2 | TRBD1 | CASSETGGYGYTF | TGTGCCAGCAGTGAGACAGGGGGCTATGGCTACACCTTC
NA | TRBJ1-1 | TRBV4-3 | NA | CASSQGLGGGAFF | TGCGCCAGCAGCCAAGGATTGGGTGGGGGAGCTTTCTTT
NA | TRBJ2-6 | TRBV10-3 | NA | CATRDNIYSGANVLTF | TGTGCCACCCGGGACAATATCTACTCTGGGGCCAACGTCCTGACTTTC
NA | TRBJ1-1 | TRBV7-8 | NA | CASSHWGEAEAFF | TGTGCCAGCAGCCACTGGGGGGAGGCTGAAGCTTTCTTT
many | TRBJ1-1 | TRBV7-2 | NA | CASSLGGKPEAFF | TGTGCCAGCAGCTTGGGGGGGAAGCCCGAAGCTTTCTTT
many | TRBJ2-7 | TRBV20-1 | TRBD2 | CSARATRLATDEQYF | TGCAGTGCTAGGGCCACAAGACTAGCTACGGACGAGCAGTACTTC